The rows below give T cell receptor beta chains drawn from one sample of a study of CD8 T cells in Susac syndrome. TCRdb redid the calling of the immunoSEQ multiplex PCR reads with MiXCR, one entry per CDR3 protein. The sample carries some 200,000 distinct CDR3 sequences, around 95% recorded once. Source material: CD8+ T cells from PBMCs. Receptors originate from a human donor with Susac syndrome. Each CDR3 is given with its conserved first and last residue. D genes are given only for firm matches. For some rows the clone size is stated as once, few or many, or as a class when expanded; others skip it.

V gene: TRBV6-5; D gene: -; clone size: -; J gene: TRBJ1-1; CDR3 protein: CASSYSEGDTEAFF; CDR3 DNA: TGTGCCAGCAGTTACTCGGAAGGGGACACTGAAGCTTTCTTT
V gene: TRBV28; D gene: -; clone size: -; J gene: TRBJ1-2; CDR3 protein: CAVGGGSLHDGYTF; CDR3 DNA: TGTGCCGTCGGGGGCGGATCCCTTCACGATGGCTACACCTTC
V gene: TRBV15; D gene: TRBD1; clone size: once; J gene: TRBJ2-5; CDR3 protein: CATSGGAVQETQYF; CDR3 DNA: TGTGCCACCTCAGGGGGCGCAGTCCAAGAGACCCAGTACTTC
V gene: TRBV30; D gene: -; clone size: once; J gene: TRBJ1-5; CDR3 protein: CAWSPMSHQPQHF; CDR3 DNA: TGTGCCTGGAGCCCTATGTCGCATCAGCCCCAGCATTTT
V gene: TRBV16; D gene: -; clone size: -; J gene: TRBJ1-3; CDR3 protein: CASSHGGDGSSGNTIYF; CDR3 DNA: TGTGCCAGCAGCCACGGGGGGGACGGCAGCTCTGGAAACACCATATATTTT
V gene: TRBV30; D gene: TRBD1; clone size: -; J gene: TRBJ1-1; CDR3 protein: CAWDQTGEAFF; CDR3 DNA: TGTGCCTGGGACCAGACAGGGGAAGCTTTCTTT
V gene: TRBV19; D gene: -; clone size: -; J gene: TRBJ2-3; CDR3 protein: CASSPRRETDTQYF; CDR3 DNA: TGTGCCAGTAGTCCCCGGAGGGAGACAGATACGCAGTATTTT
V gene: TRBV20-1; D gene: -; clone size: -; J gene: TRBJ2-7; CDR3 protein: CSARGGASYEQYF; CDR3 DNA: TGCAGTGCTAGAGGTGGGGCCTCCTACGAGCAGTACTTC
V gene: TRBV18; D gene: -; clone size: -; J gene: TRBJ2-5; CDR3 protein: CASSPRGSQETQYF; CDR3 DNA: TGTGCCAGCTCACCTCGCGGCAGCCAAGAGACCCAGTACTTC
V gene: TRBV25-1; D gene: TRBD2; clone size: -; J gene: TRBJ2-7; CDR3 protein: CASSSTSGTNEQYF; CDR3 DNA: TGTGCCAGCAGCTCGACTAGCGGGACTAACGAGCAGTACTTC
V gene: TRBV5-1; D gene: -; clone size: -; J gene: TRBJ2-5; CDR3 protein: CASTNQETQYF; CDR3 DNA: TGCGCCAGCACCAACCAAGAGACCCAGTACTTC
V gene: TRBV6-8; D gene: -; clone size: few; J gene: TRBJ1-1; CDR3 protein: CASVGREGPEAFF; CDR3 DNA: TGTGCCAGCGTTGGCAGGGAAGGACCTGAAGCTTTCTTT
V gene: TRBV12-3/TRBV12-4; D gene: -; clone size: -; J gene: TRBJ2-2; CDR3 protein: CASSRDKNTGELFF; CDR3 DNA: TGTGCCAGTTCGCGGGACAAGAACACCGGGGAGCTGTTTTTT
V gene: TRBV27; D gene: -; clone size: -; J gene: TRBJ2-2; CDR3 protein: CASSPRGRQNTGELFF; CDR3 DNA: TGTGCCAGCAGTCCTAGAGGCAGGCAGAACACCGGGGAGCTGTTTTTT
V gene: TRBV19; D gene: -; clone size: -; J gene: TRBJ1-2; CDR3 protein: CASSRTQGPQIF; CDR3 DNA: TGTGCCAGTAGCCGGACGCAGGGGCCCCAGATCTTC
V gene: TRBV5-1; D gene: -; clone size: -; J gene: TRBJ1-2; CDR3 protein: CASSLEQGTYGYTF; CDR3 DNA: TGCGCCAGCAGCTTGGAACAGGGCACCTATGGCTACACCTTC
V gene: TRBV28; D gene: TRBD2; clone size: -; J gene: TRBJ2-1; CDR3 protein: CASSPGLASEQFF; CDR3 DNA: TGTGCCAGCAGTCCCGGACTAGCGTCTGAGCAGTTCTTC
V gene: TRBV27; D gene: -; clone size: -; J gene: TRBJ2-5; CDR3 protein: CASSLNLQETQYF; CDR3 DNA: TGTGCCAGCAGTCTAAACCTACAAGAGACCCAGTACTTC
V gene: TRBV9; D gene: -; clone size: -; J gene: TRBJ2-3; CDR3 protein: CASSVADRPYTDTQYF; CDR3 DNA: TGTGCCAGCAGCGTAGCTGACAGACCTTACACAGATACGCAGTATTTT
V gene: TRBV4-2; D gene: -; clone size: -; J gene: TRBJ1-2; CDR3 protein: CASSHLGGNSNYGYTF; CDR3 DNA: TGTGCCAGCAGCCATCTAGGGGGGAATTCAAACTATGGCTACACCTTC
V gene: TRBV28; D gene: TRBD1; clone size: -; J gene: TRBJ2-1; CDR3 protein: CASSRQGGQFF; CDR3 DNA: TGTGCCAGCAGTAGACAGGGGGGTCAGTTCTTC
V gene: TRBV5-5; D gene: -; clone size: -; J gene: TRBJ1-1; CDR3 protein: CASHLGLNTEAFF; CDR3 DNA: TGTGCCAGCCACCTCGGTCTGAACACTGAAGCTTTCTTT
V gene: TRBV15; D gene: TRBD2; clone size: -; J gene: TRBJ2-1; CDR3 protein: CATSRDPSAGGRNEQFF; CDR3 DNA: TGTGCCACCAGCAGAGACCCCTCAGCGGGGGGCCGTAATGAGCAGTTCTTC
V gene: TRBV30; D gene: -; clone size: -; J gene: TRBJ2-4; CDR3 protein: CAWSSPGHGRDIQYF; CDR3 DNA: TGTGCCTGGAGTTCGCCGGGACATGGGAGAGACATTCAGTACTTC
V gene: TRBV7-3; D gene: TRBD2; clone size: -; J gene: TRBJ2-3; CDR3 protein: CASSLTGSGVRTDTQYF; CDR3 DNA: TGTGCCAGCAGCTTAACTGGTAGCGGGGTAAGGACAGATACGCAGTATTTT
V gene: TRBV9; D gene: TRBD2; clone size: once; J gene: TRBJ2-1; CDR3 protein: CASSVAMPSGGYNEQFF; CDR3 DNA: TGTGCCAGCAGCGTAGCTATGCCTAGCGGGGGTTACAATGAGCAGTTCTTC
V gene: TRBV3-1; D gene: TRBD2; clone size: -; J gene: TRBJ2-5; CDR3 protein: CASSQIEAGDSETQYF; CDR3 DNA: TGTGCCAGCAGCCAAATAGAAGCGGGGGATTCAGAGACCCAGTACTTC
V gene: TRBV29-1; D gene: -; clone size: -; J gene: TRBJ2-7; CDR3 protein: CSVDGGPLRFYEQYF; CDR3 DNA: TGCAGCGTTGACGGCGGACCGCTTAGGTTCTACGAGCAGTACTTC
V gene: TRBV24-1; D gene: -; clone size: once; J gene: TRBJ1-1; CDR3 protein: CATSDLSGEAFF; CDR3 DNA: TGTGCCACCAGTGATTTGTCCGGTGAAGCTTTCTTT
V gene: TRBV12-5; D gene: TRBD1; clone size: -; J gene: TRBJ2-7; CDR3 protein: CATSSETGRSYEQYF; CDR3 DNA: TGTGCTACCTCGTCCGAGACAGGGCGTTCCTACGAGCAGTACTTC
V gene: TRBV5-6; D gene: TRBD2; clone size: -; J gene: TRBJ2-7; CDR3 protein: CASSSGGAPQEQYF; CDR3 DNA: TGTGCCAGCAGTTCGGGAGGGGCTCCCCAAGAGCAGTACTTC
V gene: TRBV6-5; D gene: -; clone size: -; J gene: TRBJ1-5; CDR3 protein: CASSYPGQPQHF; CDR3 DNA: TGTGCCAGCAGTTATCCGGGTCAGCCCCAGCATTTT
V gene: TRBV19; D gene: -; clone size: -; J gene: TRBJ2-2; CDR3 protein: CASRNGNTGELFF; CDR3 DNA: TGTGCCAGTAGAAACGGAAACACCGGGGAGCTGTTTTTT
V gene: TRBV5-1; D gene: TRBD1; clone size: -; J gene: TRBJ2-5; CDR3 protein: CASSHWTGQETQYF; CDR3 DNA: TGCGCCAGCAGCCACTGGACAGGCCAAGAGACCCAGTACTTC
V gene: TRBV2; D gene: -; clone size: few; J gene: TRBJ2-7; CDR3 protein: CASSERGSYEQYF; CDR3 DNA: TGTGCCAGCAGTGAAAGGGGTTCCTACGAGCAGTACTTC
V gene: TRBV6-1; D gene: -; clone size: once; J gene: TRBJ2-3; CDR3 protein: CASSEGAGRTDTQYF; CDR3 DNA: TGTGCCAGCAGTGAAGGGGCAGGGCGCACAGATACGCAGTATTTT
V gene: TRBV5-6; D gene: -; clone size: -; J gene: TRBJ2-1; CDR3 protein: CASSHSSYNEQFF; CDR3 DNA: TGTGCCAGCAGCCACAGCTCCTACAATGAGCAGTTCTTC
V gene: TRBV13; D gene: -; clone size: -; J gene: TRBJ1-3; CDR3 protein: CASSYTGNTIYF; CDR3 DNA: TGTGCCAGCAGCTATACTGGAAACACCATATATTTT
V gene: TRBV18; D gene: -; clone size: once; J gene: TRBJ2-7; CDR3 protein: CASSPSPSYEQYF; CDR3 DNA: TGTGCCAGCTCGCCTTCACCTAGCTACGAGCAGTACTTC
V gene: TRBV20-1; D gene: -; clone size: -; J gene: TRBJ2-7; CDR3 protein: CSATRDFYYEQYF; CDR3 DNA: TGCAGTGCTACCCGGGACTTTTACTACGAGCAGTACTTC